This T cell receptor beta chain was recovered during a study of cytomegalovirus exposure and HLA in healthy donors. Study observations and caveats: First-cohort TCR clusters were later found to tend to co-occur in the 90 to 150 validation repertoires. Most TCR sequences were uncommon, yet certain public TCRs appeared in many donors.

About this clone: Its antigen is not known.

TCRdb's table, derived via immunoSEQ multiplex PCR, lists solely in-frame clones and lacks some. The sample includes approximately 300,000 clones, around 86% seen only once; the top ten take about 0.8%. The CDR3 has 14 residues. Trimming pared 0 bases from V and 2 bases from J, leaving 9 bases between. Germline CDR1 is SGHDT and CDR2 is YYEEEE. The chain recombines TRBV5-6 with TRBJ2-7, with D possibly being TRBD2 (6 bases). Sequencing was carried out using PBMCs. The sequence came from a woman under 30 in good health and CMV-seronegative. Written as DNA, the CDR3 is TGTGCCAGCAGCTTGGCGCGGGGCGCCTACGAGCAGTACTTC. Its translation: CASSLARGAYEQYF. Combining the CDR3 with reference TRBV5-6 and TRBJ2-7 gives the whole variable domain DAGVTQSPTHLIKTRGQQVTLRCSPKSGHDTVSWYQQALGQGPQFIFQYYEEEERQRGNFPDRFSGHQFPNYSSELNVNALLLGDSALYLCASSLARGAYEQYFGPGTRLTVT.